What follows describes a single TCR beta chain. The data were taken from a study of blood T cell repertoires in COVID-19. The CDR3 totals 15 residues. The V gene's germline CDR1 is SGHNT and CDR2 YYREEE (reference sequence). The V gene end was trimmed by 5 bases and the J gene end by 0 bases; junction bases not matched to a gene: 3. Method: immunoSEQ multiplex PCR; TCRdb's copy keeps in-frame clones and lacks some. The table lists approximately 160,000 clones, roughly 84% of them singletons. The clonotype originates from a woman between 50 and 59 years old who had recovered from COVID-19. The chain has TRBV5-4 and TRBJ2-1, with TRBD2 matching 9 bases. The sample was PBMCs or T cells enriched from blood (not recorded which). The CDR3 sequence: CASSLLAGSYNEQFF. CDR3 DNA: TGTGCCAGCAGTCTACTAGCGGGCTCCTACAATGAGCAGTTCTTC.